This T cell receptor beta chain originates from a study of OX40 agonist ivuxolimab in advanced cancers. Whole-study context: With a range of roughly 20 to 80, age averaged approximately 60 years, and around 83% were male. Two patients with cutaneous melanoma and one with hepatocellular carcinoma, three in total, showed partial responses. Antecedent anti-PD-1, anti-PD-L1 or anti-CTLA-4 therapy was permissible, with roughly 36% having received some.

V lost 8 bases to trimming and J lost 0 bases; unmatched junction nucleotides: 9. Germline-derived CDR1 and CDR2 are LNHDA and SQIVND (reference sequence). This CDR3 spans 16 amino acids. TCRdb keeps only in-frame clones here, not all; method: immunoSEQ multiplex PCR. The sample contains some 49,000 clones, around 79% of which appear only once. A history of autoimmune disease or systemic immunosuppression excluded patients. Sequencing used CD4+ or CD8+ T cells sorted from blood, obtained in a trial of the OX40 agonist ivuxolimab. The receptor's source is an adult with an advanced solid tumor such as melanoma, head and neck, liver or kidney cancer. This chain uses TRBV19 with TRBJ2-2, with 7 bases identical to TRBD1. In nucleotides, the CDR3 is TGTGCCAGTGTACTAACGGGACAGCCGAACACCGGGGAGCTGTTTTTT. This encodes CASVLTGQPNTGELFF.